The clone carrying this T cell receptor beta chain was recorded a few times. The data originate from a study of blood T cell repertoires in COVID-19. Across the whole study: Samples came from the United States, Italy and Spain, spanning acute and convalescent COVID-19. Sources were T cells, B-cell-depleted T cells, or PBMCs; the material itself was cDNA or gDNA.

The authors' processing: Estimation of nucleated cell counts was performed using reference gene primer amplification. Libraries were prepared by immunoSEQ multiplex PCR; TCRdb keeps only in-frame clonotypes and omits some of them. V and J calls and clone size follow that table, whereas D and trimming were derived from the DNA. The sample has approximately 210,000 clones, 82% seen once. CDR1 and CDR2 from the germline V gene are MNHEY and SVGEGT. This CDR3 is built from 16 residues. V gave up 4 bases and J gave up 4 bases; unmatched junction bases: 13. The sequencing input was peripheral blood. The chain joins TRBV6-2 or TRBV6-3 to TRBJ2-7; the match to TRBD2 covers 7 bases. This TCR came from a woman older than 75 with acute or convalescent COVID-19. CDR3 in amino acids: CASSSGAGSRRYEQYF. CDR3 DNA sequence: TGTGCCAGCAGTTCGGGAGCGGGGAGCAGAAGGTACGAGCAGTACTTC.